Each of the 13 T cell receptor beta chains below was sequenced from the same sample in a study of neoadjuvant anti-PD-1 for oral cavity cancer. Sample time point: after neoadjuvant nivolumab, at surgical resection. Libraries were prepared by immunoSEQ multiplex PCR; TCRdb keeps only in-frame clonotypes and omits some of them. Of around 65,000 clones listed, 86% are singletons. The sequencing here drew on PBMCs, taken after nivolumab (anti-PD-1) treatment. The receptors here all came from a person aged 40 to 85 with oral cavity squamous cell carcinoma.

The V call is TRBV7-8, the J call TRBJ2-2; D might be TRBD1 or TRBD2, each matching 5 bases. Per germline, CDR1 SGHVS and CDR2 FQNEAQ. CDR3 length equals 15 residues. V dropped 3 bases and J dropped 1 base, with 9 bases sitting between them. The CDR3 sequence: CASSFYGGNTGELFF. Written as DNA, the CDR3 is TGTGCCAGCAGCTTCTATGGGGGGAACACCGGGGAGCTGTTTTTT.

This rearrangement joins TRBV9 to TRBJ1-1; 9 bases match TRBD1. CDR3 length: 15 amino acids. From germline, CDR1 is SGDLS and CDR2 YYNGEE. Unmatched junction bases numbered 3, after V lost 3 bases and J lost 0 bases. The CDR3 sequence: CASSARTGVNTEAFF. CDR3 bases: TGTGCCAGCAGCGCCCGGACAGGGGTGAACACTGAAGCTTTCTTT.

The chain has TRBV10-1 and TRBJ2-5; no firm D call. Looked up from germline, CDR1 is WNHNN and CDR2 is SYGVQD (reference sequence). V lost 4 bases and J 1 base, leaving 10 bases between the germline ends. The CDR3 has 14 residues. DNA for the CDR3: TGCGCCAGCAGTGCAATCGGCAGCCAAGAGACCCAGTACTTC. It translates to CASSAIGSQETQYF.

This clone was recorded only once. The junction departs from the called germline gene at one end, perhaps through a read error. V usage is TRBV5-1 and J usage is TRBJ1-2, with 8 bases lining up with TRBD1. CDR1 is SGHRS and CDR2 is YFSETQ in the germline V gene. This CDR3 contains 16 residues. CDR3: CASSFSGQGGSGGYTF. As DNA, the CDR3 is TGCGCCAGCAGCTTTTCCGGACAGGGCGGTTCGGGGGGCTACACCTTT. The full variable domain, its missing parts supplied by reference TRBV5-1 and TRBJ1-2, is KAGVTQTPRYLIKTRGQQVTLSCSPISGHRSVSWYQQTPGQGLQFLFEYFSETQRNKGNFPGRFSGRQFSNSRSEMNVSTLELGDSALYLCASSFSGQGGSGGYTFGSGTRLTVV.

This clone was seen once. The chain employs TRBV5-1 and TRBJ2-2; possible D gene TRBD1, 6 bases. Germline CDR1 reads SGHRS; CDR2 reads YFSETQ. The CDR3 sequence is 16 residues long. V lost 4 bases and J lost 4, with 17 bases in between. CDR3 nucleotides: TGCGCCAGCAGCCCTGGACAGACTGTCGGCACCGGGGAGCTGTTTTTT. Translating gives CASSPGQTVGTGELFF.

The chain combines TRBV28 with TRBJ1-1; D gene ambiguous. There are 13 residues in the CDR3. Germline CDR1 MDHEN, CDR2 SYDVKM. The ends were cut back, 3 bases at V and 1 base at J, with 6 bases in the middle. Here the CDR3 reads CASSFEGNTEAFF. The DNA of the CDR3 is TGTGCCAGCAGTTTTGAGGGGAACACTGAAGCTTTCTTT. Full variable domain (rest looked up from reference TRBV28 and TRBJ1-1): DVKVTQSSRYLVKRTGEKVFLECVQDMDHENMFWYRQDPGLGLRLIYFSYDVKMKEKGDIPEGYSVSREKKERFSLILESASTNQTSMYLCASSFEGNTEAFFGQGTRLTVV.

The chain carries TRBV19 and TRBJ2-7, with D unclear. The CDR3 has 10 amino acids. From germline, CDR1 is LNHDA and CDR2 SQIVND (reference sequence). Trimming took off 3 bases at V and 13 bases at J, with 10 bases between the two ends. CDR3 residues: CASSIVGCYF. As DNA, the CDR3 is TGTGCCAGTAGTATTGTTGGATGCTACTTC.

This sequence joins TRBV12-2 and TRBJ2-2; the DNA was not compared with TRBD1, the D call given in the table. TRBV12-2 is annotated as a pseudogene. This CDR3 is built from 15 residues. The CDR3 protein is CASRLALGRGGELFF. The CDR3 DNA is TGTGCAAGTCGCTTAGCGTTGGGGCGTGGCGGGGAGCTGTTTTTT.

This sequence joins TRBV18 and TRBJ2-1, with a tentative D call TRBD1 (5 bases). Between the trimmed V and J ends, which lost 5 bases and 6 bases, there was a span of 14 bases. Germline lookup yields CDR1 KGHSH and CDR2 LQKENI. The CDR3 is 14 residues long. For the CDR3, the DNA is TGTGCCAGCTCAGCAGAACAGGTTATCAATGAGCAGTTCTTC. It encodes CASSAEQVINEQFF.

The chain carries TRBV2 and TRBJ1-5; D unresolved. The CDR3 has 15 residues. Trimming cost V 2 bases and J 3 bases, with 11 bases left between them. Per the germline V gene, CDR1 is SNHLY and CDR2 is FYNNEI. The CDR3: CASSELSGNNQPQHF. CDR3 bases: TGTGCCAGCAGTGAACTATCGGGTAACAATCAGCCCCAGCATTTT.

V is TRBV30 and J is TRBJ2-5; either TRBD1 or TRBD2 may supply D (5 bases each). This CDR3 is 14 amino acids long. Germline V gives CDR1 GTSNPN, CDR2 SVGIG (reference sequence). The V end lost 0 bases, the J end lost 9 bases, and 17 bases lay between the germline ends. Here the CDR3 DNA reads TGTGCCTGGAGTGTATCGTCGGGACCGGCCCCCCAGTACTTC. This encodes CAWSVSSGPAPQYF.

This clone was seen just once. The chain is built from TRBV7-6 and TRBJ1-6, with D possibly matching TRBD1 (5 bases). The ends were cut back, 4 bases at V and 9 bases at J, with 7 bases in the middle. CDR3 size: 12 residues. Looked up from germline, CDR1 is SGHVS and CDR2 is FNYEAQ. The DNA for the CDR3 is TGTGCCAGCAGCTCCGACAGTTCACCCCTCCACTTT. Translating gives CASSSDSSPLHF.

This chain uses TRBV27 with TRBJ1-1; possibly TRBD1 for D (5 bases). Between the trimmed V and J ends, which lost 6 bases and 3 bases, there was a span of 11 bases. Germline V lookup: CDR1 MNHEY, CDR2 SMNVEV (reference sequence). The CDR3 spans 13 residues. In DNA form, the CDR3 reads TGTGCCAGCAGCCAGACAGCTTACACTGAAGCTTTCTTT. Translated: CASSQTAYTEAFF.